The rows below give T cell receptor beta chains drawn from one sample of a study of T-cell memory formation after mild COVID-19. One entry per CDR3 protein, called by TCRdb with MiXCR from the 5' RACE reads. The sample consists of roughly 50,000 distinct CDR3 sequences, 9.5% of them appearing once. Input material: PBMCs or a T cell subset sorted from them (not recorded which). All receptors come from a man aged 18 to 30 who had mild COVID-19 (a few samples of this study predate the infection). Cell type and time point are not known. CDR3s include the opening cysteine and the closing phenylalanine or tryptophan. The order of the fields is J gene, V gene, CDR3 length, CDR3 protein.

J gene: TRBJ2-1; V gene: TRBV5-1; CDR3 length: 14; CDR3 protein: CASSSWGGDNEQFF
J gene: TRBJ2-5; V gene: TRBV5-1; CDR3 length: 16; CDR3 protein: CASSLRGPSGQETQYF
J gene: TRBJ1-2; V gene: TRBV5-1; CDR3 length: 14; CDR3 protein: CASSPGPANYGYTF
J gene: TRBJ1-4; V gene: TRBV20-1; CDR3 length: 15; CDR3 protein: CSASQIRGGNEKLFF
J gene: TRBJ2-5; V gene: TRBV12-3/TRBV12-4; CDR3 length: 16; CDR3 protein: CASSFTRGTSRETQYF
J gene: TRBJ2-5; V gene: TRBV29-1; CDR3 length: 12; CDR3 protein: CSVGVIQETQYF
J gene: TRBJ2-5; V gene: TRBV7-7; CDR3 length: 16; CDR3 protein: CASSLEVQGAGETQYF
J gene: TRBJ2-5; V gene: TRBV6-2/TRBV6-3; CDR3 length: 18; CDR3 protein: CASSYLRGYHTNQETQYF
J gene: TRBJ2-1; V gene: TRBV5-1; CDR3 length: 14; CDR3 protein: CASDLGDTYNEQFF
J gene: TRBJ2-1; V gene: TRBV7-2; CDR3 length: 12; CDR3 protein: CASSFPYAEQFF
J gene: TRBJ2-2; V gene: TRBV5-1; CDR3 length: 15; CDR3 protein: CASSRDTKNTGELFF
J gene: TRBJ2-7; V gene: TRBV20-1; CDR3 length: 15; CDR3 protein: CSAARWGQGINEQYF
J gene: TRBJ2-5; V gene: TRBV5-1; CDR3 length: 14; CDR3 protein: CASSLESGEETQYF
J gene: TRBJ2-5; V gene: TRBV6-5; CDR3 length: 14; CDR3 protein: CASSFLPTQETQYF
J gene: TRBJ1-1; V gene: TRBV15; CDR3 length: 14; CDR3 protein: CATSRGGTNTEAFF
J gene: TRBJ2-5; V gene: TRBV5-1; CDR3 length: 18; CDR3 protein: CASSPGASGGIYQETQYF
J gene: TRBJ2-3; V gene: TRBV7-9; CDR3 length: 17; CDR3 protein: CASSPGTSGARTDTQYF
J gene: TRBJ2-7; V gene: TRBV7-2; CDR3 length: 15; CDR3 protein: CASSPRTSGSYEQYF
J gene: TRBJ1-1; V gene: TRBV7-9; CDR3 length: 15; CDR3 protein: CASSSVDHGETEAFF
J gene: TRBJ2-2; V gene: TRBV6-2/TRBV6-3; CDR3 length: 18; CDR3 protein: CASSYPGLAGGRTGELFF
J gene: TRBJ2-5; V gene: TRBV20-1; CDR3 length: 13; CDR3 protein: CSARPSFQETQYF
J gene: TRBJ2-7; V gene: TRBV7-9; CDR3 length: 14; CDR3 protein: CASSREVAGHEQYF